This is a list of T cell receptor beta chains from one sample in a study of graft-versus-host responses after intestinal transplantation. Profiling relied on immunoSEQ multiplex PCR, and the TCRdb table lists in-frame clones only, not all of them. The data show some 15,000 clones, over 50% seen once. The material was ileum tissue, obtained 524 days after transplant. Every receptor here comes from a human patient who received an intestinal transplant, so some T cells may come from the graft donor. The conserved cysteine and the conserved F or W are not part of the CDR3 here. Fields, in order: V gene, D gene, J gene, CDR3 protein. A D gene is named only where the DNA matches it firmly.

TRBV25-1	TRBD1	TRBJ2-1	ASSGRDRGPNEQF
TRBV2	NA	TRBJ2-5	ASSEDWRALPQY
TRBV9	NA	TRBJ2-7	ASSVGETFGSYEQY
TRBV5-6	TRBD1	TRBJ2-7	ASSVVSGGSKSYEQY
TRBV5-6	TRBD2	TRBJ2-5	ASSDTGRGGETQY
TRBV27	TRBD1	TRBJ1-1	ASSLNSLQGVTEAF
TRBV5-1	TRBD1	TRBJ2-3	ASSPGQGSTDTQY
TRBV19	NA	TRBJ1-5	ASSIWSGDQPQH
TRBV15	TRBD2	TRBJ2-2	ATSRSAGGPGELF
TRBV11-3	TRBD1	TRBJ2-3	ASSPTGARSLDTQY
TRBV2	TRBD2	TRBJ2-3	ASRLRGVSTDTQY
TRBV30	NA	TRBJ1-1	AWSVQGVTEAF
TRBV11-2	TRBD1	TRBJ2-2	ASSPSGTGNAGELF
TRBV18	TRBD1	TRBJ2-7	ASSIRTGAYEQY
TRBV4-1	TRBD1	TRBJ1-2	ASSPGESQGVFFHT
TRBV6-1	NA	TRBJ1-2	ASSEAWAGARNGYT
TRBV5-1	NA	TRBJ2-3	ASTSSTPGTDTQY
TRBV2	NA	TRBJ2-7	ASSSTGDYEQY
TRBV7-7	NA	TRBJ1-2	ASSLRPDPREGYT
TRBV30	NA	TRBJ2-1	AWSAGVQTYNEQF
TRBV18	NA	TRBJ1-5	ASSPLGGNQPQH
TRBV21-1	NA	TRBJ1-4	ASSTRQCNEKLF
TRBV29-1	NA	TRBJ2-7	SAEGEGGSYEQY
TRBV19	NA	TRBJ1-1	ASSIMTGNTEAF
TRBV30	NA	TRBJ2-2	ACRYTGELF
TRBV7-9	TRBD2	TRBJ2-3	ASSYSGGGDTQY
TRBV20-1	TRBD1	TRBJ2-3	SAGTQGMKY
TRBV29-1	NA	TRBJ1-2	SVDVDGLTGGYT
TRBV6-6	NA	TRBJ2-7	ASSYVGAYEQY
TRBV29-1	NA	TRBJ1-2	SVFPGRNYGYT
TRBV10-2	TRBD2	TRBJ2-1	ASSEAGGPSSYNEQF
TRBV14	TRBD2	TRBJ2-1	ASSQDRGGRQF
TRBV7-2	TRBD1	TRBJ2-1	ASSSRDRVGSYNEQF
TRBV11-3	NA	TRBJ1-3	ASSFGDTIY
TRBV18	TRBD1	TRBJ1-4	ASSDVAGGRMVELF
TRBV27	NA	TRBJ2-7	ASSLSGGNEQY
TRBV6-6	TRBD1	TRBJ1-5	ASSRDSLSNQPQH
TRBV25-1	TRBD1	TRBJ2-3	ASSPRTGSTDTQY
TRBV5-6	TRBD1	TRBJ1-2	ASSSTGAYYGYT
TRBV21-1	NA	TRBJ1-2	ASSKRTGGADYGYT
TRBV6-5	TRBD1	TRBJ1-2	ASSYSTGQGHYGYT
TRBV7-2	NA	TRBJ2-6	ASSPLGSGANVLT
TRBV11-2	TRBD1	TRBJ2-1	ASSPRPGGLTYNEQF
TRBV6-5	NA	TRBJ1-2	ASSYRDSVYT
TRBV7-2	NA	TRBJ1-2	ASSFAQNYGYT
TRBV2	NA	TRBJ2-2	ASSGIGGRDTGELF
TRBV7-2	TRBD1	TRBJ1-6	ASSVGDSPRQILH
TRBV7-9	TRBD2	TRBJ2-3	ASSPSGGTDTQY
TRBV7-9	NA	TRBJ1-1	ASSFGDSEAF
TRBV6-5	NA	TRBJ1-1	ASSYWGKSTEAF